This T cell receptor beta chain was sequenced in a study of blood T cell repertoires in COVID-19. As for the study in general: Samples representing acute and convalescent COVID-19 were sourced from the United States, Italy and Spain. In each case, the material was cDNA or gDNA derived from T cells, B-cell-depleted T cells, or PBMCs.

Authors' methods: Cell counts per sample came from amplifying reference gene primers. Assay: immunoSEQ multiplex PCR; the TCRdb copy retains only in-frame clones and omits some. V and J calls and clone size are as listed in that table; D and trimming were resolved from the DNA. Of about 210,000 clones listed, approximately 90% were seen once; the top ten hold roughly 0.69%. Trimming left V 1 base short and J 8 bases short, with 11 bases between. This CDR3 region has 13 residues. From germline, CDR1 is SEHNR and CDR2 FQNEAQ (reference sequence). The J gene is TRBJ1-2, the V gene TRBV7-9, with a tentative D call TRBD1 (5 bases). This clonotype originated in a man in his forties with acute or convalescent COVID-19. Sequencing was carried out using peripheral blood. This CDR3 is CASSLGAGYGYTF. The CDR3, as DNA: TGTGCCAGCAGCTTAGGCGCAGGGTACGGCTACACCTTC.